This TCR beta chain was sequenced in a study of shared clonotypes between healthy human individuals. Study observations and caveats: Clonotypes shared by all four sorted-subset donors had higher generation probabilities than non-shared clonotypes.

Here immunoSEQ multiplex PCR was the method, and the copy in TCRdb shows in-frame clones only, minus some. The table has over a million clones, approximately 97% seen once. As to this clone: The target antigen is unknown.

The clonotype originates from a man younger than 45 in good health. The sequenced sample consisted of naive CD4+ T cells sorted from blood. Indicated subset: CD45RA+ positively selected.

The CDR3 reads CASSHLGLSREQYF. The CDR3, as DNA: TGTGCCAGCAGTCACCTGGGGCTGTCCCGGGAGCAGTACTTC. V usage is TRBV28 and J usage is TRBJ2-7; maybe TRBD1 (5 bases). Germline CDR1 is MDHEN and CDR2 is SYDVKM. This CDR3 is 14 amino acids long. V was cut by 5 bases and J by 7 bases, with 18 bases left in between.